Detailed here is one TCR beta chain. Its target is not known. The CDR3 length is 13 residues. CDR1 is SGHAT and CDR2 is FQNNGV in the germline V gene. The sample comes from a study of monozygotic twins with inflammatory bowel disease. Study results and caveats: Other individuals had fewer clonotypes in common with IBD patients than with healthy twins, especially with disease activity.

Using eight separate reactions per sample, the authors generated cDNA. Following a re-call of the 5' RACE reads, TCRdb has one entry per CDR3 protein and lacks DNA. This sample's clone table lists hundreds of thousands of distinct CDR3 sequences. Material: blood. The chain has TRBV11-2 and TRBJ2-3; TCRdb names TRBD2, which stays unverified in the absence of DNA. The sequence came from a human donor with ulcerative colitis or Crohn's disease, or a healthy co-twin of an affected twin (not recorded which). CDR3 in amino acids: CASSTETSNTQYF.